In its sample, the clone carrying this T cell receptor beta chain was seen once. A single record per CDR3 protein comes from TCRdb applying MiXCR to the 5' RACE reads. Among a few thousand distinct CDR3 sequences listed, approximately 27% were seen once. The CDR3 totals 15 residues. With 5 bases clipped from V and 3 bases from J, the junction kept 5 bases outside the gene matches. Germline values: CDR1 ENHRY, CDR2 SYGVKD. Indicated time point: blood at routine non-recurrence follow-up after resection. The data were obtained in a study of spatial heterogeneity in lung cancer. The TCR comes from a male donor with early-stage non-small cell lung cancer. The genes are TRBV10-3 and TRBJ2-3, with 10 bases lining up with TRBD1. Here the sequenced sample was PBMCs, taken at follow-up. CDR3 amino acids: CAISPGQGKTDTQYF. CDR3 nucleotide sequence: TGTGCCATCAGTCCGGGACAGGGGAAAACAGATACGCAGTATTTT.